This TCR beta chain is from a study of T-cell reconstitution after alpha-beta-depleted transplantation in children. General study results and limits: Some patients owed their high day-60 TCRbeta diversity to surviving recipient T cells and thymic progenitors. Counts and diversity of T cells one year after transplant came mostly from newly produced T cells. Two months or so post-transplant, alpha-beta T cells reportedly derived from several hundred expanded graft clones.

The CDR3 sequence is 17 residues long. V was clipped by 2 bases and J by 1 base; unmatched bases: 6. For TCRbeta, the library was prepared with unique molecular identifiers. TCRdb called the PCR reads again in MiXCR, with one record for every CDR3 protein. The table shows about 500,000 distinct CDR3 sequences, with over 10% occurring only once. There are a few counts of this clonotype. The antigen is undetermined. This TCR came from a female patient aged 2-15 years who had a stem cell transplant for aplastic anemia, so the T cells may come from the graft donor. The source was PBMCs, mostly from graft donor cells, collected 180 days after TCRalphabeta/CD19-depleted stem cell transplant. V gene TRBV12-3 or TRBV12-4 combines with J gene TRBJ1-5; 9 bases line up with TRBD1. This chain's CDR3 is CASSLTTGGGSNQPQHF. CDR3 DNA sequence: TGTGCCAGCAGTTTAACGACAGGGGGTGGGAGCAATCAGCCCCAGCATTTT.